This T cell receptor beta chain was sequenced for a study of T cells in localized non-small cell lung cancer (dated by TCRdb to 2020 to 2022). About the investigation overall: The study examined T cell repertoires in roughly 240 patients with early-stage NSCLC and compared tumors with uninvolved tumor-adjacent lungs. A mean age of about 66 years was recorded for the NSCLC patients, of whom 129 were male and 90 to 110 were female. The cohort comprised 236 treatment-naïve NSCLC patients with resected, localized lung tumors.

TCR beta CDR3 regions were sequenced from DNA using the immunoSEQ Assay. The study's own analysis went as follows. To compute T cell density, TCR beta template counts were normalized to usable DNA, which was estimated by amplifying housekeeping genes. Richness was estimated using the preseqR package, with extrapolation to 400,000 templates for PBMC samples and to 120,000 templates for tissue samples. Clonality was calculated as one minus Pielou's evenness. Tissue-enriched TCRs were identified through differential abundance testing performed on productive amino-acid clonotypes, with a minimum total count of 5 and an alpha of 0.1. The Jaccard Index and the Morisita Overlap Index were used to measure how much the repertoires overlapped between compartments. GLIPH grouped TCR beta CDR3s together with public tetramer-defined viral CDR3s, and a viral motif had to include at least three viral sequences and show V-gene enrichment. Held by TCRdb, this immuneACCESS table contains in-frame sequences only and omits some clones. Under half of the omission traces to an unresolved V gene where checked; the cause of the rest is unknown. Clone size and V and J calls were adopted from that table, with D and trimming inferred from the DNA. The sample includes tens of thousands of clones, with approximately 82% observed a single time. The ten biggest clones cover nearly 20% of the sample.

At diagnosis, tumor, uninvolved tumor-adjacent lung and peripheral blood were collected and then preserved as a mix of FFPE and fresh-frozen material. For TCR repertoire profiling, blood samples were analyzed as peripheral blood mononuclear cells. To note about this clone: Its target antigen remains unknown. Per-base quality was not reported, and no clone a single base away is much larger than it.

CDR1 SNHLY and CDR2 FYNNEI were looked up in the germline V gene. Cut back by 5 bases and 4 bases, the V and J ends lie 11 bases apart. The CDR3 goes from the cysteine to the phenylalanine over 13 residues. Only the CDR3 region is kept as DNA, spanning 39 bases read in frame from base 1. Study-wide conclusions, independent of this receptor: Uninvolved tumor-adjacent lung showed the highest T cell clonality, higher than tumor, which suggests more focused antigenic responses in the uninvolved tumor-adjacent lung. A median of roughly 56 of the top 100 tumor clones were detected in paired uninvolved adjacent lung, and some 28 of these tumor clones were also found among the top 100 clones of the paired uninvolved adjacent lung. Because multi-region tumor sequencing was not done, intratumor heterogeneity could not be ruled out. Longer overall survival was associated with higher blood T cell density, whereas shorter survival was associated with higher adjacent-lung clonality. Because the study design was exploratory, TCR variables were selected using unadjusted p-values without false-discovery rate correction.

The sequencing used peripheral blood, collected before any cancer treatment. This receptor was identified in a female donor aged 60 or older with stage II squamous cell lung carcinoma. Here the chain combines TRBV2 and TRBJ1-1, with a tentative D gene TRBD1 over 6 matching bases. The bases are TGTGCCAGCAGTCTTAAAGGGGGCACTGAAGCTTTCTTT. Translated, this gives CASSLKGGTEAFF.